A single sample is the source of the 7 T cell receptor beta chains below, sequenced in a study of tumor-infiltrating lymphocytes in primary liver carcinoma. Total RNA amounting to about 520 ng was the source from which TCR beta cDNA was made with a constant-region primer. For TCR beta, libraries were produced by three nested multiplex PCR rounds using slightly modified ARM-PCR. Amplification in the first two PCR rounds was performed using TRBV1-TRBV30 forward primers and a C-beta reverse primer for approximately 10 cycles each. TCRdb reprocessed the multiplex PCR reads with MiXCR, giving one entry per CDR3 protein. Among 150,000 to 200,000 distinct CDR3 sequences listed, approximately 64% were seen once. The researchers obtained blood RNA from unsorted whole blood and also extracted germline DNA. Specimen: peripheral blood. Receptors were obtained from a woman in her fifties or sixties with primary liver carcinoma and hepatitis B virus infection.

This clonotype has only a few counts. This chain links TRBV7-9 with TRBJ2-5, with TRBD1 matching 7 bases. The V and J ends lost 2 bases and 2 bases, in that order; junction bases with no gene match: 5. The CDR3 runs 15 residues. Germline lookup yields CDR1 SEHNR and CDR2 FQNEAQ (reference sequence). CDR3 bases: TGTGCCAGCAGCTTATCGGGACAGCCGCAAGAGACCCAGTACTTC. This codes for CASSLSGQPQETQYF. Filled out from reference TRBV7-9 and TRBJ2-5, the complete variable domain reads DTGVSQNPRHKITKRGQNVTFRCDPISEHNRLYWYRQTLGQGPEFLTYFQNEAQLEKSRLLSDRFSAERPKGSFSTLEIQRTEQGDSAMYLCASSLSGQPQETQYFGPGTRLLVL.

Comment on this clonotype: This could be a read error, since a much larger clone is one nucleotide away. This chain joins TRBV12-5 and TRBJ2-1; D unresolved. The germline V gene has CDR1 LGHNT and CDR2 FRNRAP. The CDR3 is made up of 12 amino acids. The CDR3 region has the DNA TGTGCTACTGGTTTAAATGGGGTAGAGCAGTTCTTC. Amino acid sequence: CATGLNGVEQFF.

As to this clonotype: An end of the junction differs from the germline gene, which may be a read error. The chain carries TRBV20-1 and TRBJ1-6; 10 nucleotides align to TRBD1. CDR3 size: 14 residues. The V gene's germline CDR1 is DFQATT and CDR2 SNEGSKA (reference sequence). The CDR3 loop reads CSAPGDRGYSSLHF. Written as DNA, the CDR3 is TGCAGTGCTCCGGGGGACAGGGGTTATTCATCCCTCCACTTT.

This chain connects TRBV29-1 to TRBJ2-7; D tentatively reads TRBD1 or TRBD2 (5 bases each). Germline-derived CDR1 and CDR2 are SQVTM and ANQGSEA. The CDR3 is made up of 14 amino acids. Trimming removed 7 bases from V and 2 bases from J, with 18 bases in between. The CDR3 loop is CSAGGPAAPYEQYF. The CDR3 nucleotides read TGCAGCGCTGGGGGACCAGCAGCCCCCTACGAGCAGTACTTC.

This clonotype has only one observation. J is TRBJ2-5 and V is TRBV29-1, with D unclear. Germline V gene data show CDR1 as SQVTM and CDR2 as ANQGSEA. The CDR3 extends over 14 amino acids. The V and J ends lost 3 bases and 5 bases respectively, with 16 bases between them. The CDR3 is CSVDWPRATETQYF. The CDR3, as DNA: TGCAGCGTTGATTGGCCGAGAGCCACGGAGACCCAGTACTTC.

A word on this clonotype: The junction does not match germline at one end; this may be a read error. The chain is built from TRBV11-1 and TRBJ2-1; D ambiguous. Germline assignment: CDR1 SGHAT and CDR2 FQDESV (reference sequence). This CDR3 comprises 17 residues. The CDR3 DNA reads as TGTGCCAGTACCTTCATAGGTGCATCCCTATCCTGCAATGAGCAGTTCTTC. Translation gives CASTFIGASLSCNEQFF.

Written as DNA, the CDR3 is TGCGCCAGCAGCTTGAGGAACCCCGGCGAGGACATTCAGTACTTC. It specifies CASSLRNPGEDIQYF. The V gene is TRBV5-1, the J gene TRBJ2-4; D not certain. The CDR3 is 15 amino acids. CDR1 is SGHRS and CDR2 is YFSETQ in the germline V gene. V gave up 1 base and J gave up 8 bases, with 16 bases separating them.